This is a list of T cell receptor beta chains from one sample in a study of cytomegalovirus exposure and HLA in healthy donors. Measured with immunoSEQ multiplex PCR; TCRdb has only the in-frame clones, and not every one. The table has 90,000 to 120,000 clones, less than 85% seen once. The specimen was PBMCs. The receptors derive from a woman in her thirties or forties in good health and CMV-seropositive. Both conserved end residues are part of each CDR3. Each record gives: J gene, D gene, clone size, V gene, CDR3 DNA, CDR3 protein. D genes are given only for firm matches. Clone size is not always given. Where it is, it says once, few, many or a class for expanded clones.

j_call: TRBJ1-1; d_call: NA; clone_size: NA; v_call: TRBV4-2; cdr3_nt: TGTGCCAGCAGCCAAGAAAGGGGGGGGACTGAAGCTTTCTTT; cdr3_aa: CASSQERGGTEAFF
j_call: TRBJ1-1; d_call: NA; clone_size: NA; v_call: TRBV19; cdr3_nt: TGTGCCAGTAGTCTCAGGAGGAACACGCCGAACACTGAAGCTTTCTTT; cdr3_aa: CASSLRRNTPNTEAFF
j_call: TRBJ1-6; d_call: NA; clone_size: once; v_call: TRBV2; cdr3_nt: TGTGCCAGCAGCGTCCCCCAGGGGACCTATAATTCACCCCTCCACTTT; cdr3_aa: CASSVPQGTYNSPLHF
j_call: TRBJ1-2; d_call: NA; clone_size: NA; v_call: TRBV11-2; cdr3_nt: TGTGCCAGCAGCTTAGGGCAGGGCAGTAACTATGGCTACACCTTC; cdr3_aa: CASSLGQGSNYGYTF
j_call: TRBJ1-6; d_call: NA; clone_size: NA; v_call: TRBV4-2; cdr3_nt: TGTGCCAGCAGCCAAACAGGGACCTCTAATTCACCCCTCCACTTT; cdr3_aa: CASSQTGTSNSPLHF
j_call: TRBJ1-1; d_call: NA; clone_size: NA; v_call: TRBV15; cdr3_nt: TGTGCCACCAGCAGAAACCGACAGACTGAAGCTTTCTTT; cdr3_aa: CATSRNRQTEAFF
j_call: TRBJ1-1; d_call: NA; clone_size: few; v_call: TRBV27; cdr3_nt: TGTGCCAGCAGTTTTTTCGGGGGGAGGACTGAAGCTTTCTTT; cdr3_aa: CASSFFGGRTEAFF
j_call: TRBJ2-7; d_call: NA; clone_size: NA; v_call: TRBV7-9; cdr3_nt: TGTGCCAGCAGCCCAGGGCCGGGTACCGTATTTGAGCAGTACTTC; cdr3_aa: CASSPGPGTVFEQYF
j_call: TRBJ1-1; d_call: NA; clone_size: once; v_call: TRBV5-4; cdr3_nt: TGTGCCAGCAGCTTGGACCCCGGGAGGCGTGGGGTGAACACTGAAGCTTTCTTT; cdr3_aa: CASSLDPGRRGVNTEAFF
j_call: TRBJ2-3; d_call: TRBD2; clone_size: few; v_call: TRBV5-4; cdr3_nt: TGTGCCAGCAGTCTTAGTAGCGGGAGCACAGATACGCAGTATTTT; cdr3_aa: CASSLSSGSTDTQYF
j_call: TRBJ2-1; d_call: TRBD2; clone_size: NA; v_call: TRBV4-3; cdr3_nt: TGCGCCAGCAGCTGGACTGGGGCGGGGGGGTCCAATGAGCAGTTCTTC; cdr3_aa: CASSWTGAGGSNEQFF
j_call: TRBJ1-4; d_call: TRBD1; clone_size: NA; v_call: TRBV6-6; cdr3_nt: TGTGCCAGCAGTTACCCGACAGGGTTAGGTGAAAAACTGTTTTTT; cdr3_aa: CASSYPTGLGEKLFF
j_call: TRBJ1-5; d_call: NA; clone_size: NA; v_call: TRBV6-5; cdr3_nt: TGTGCCAGCAGTGAGGACAGCAGTCAGCCCCAGCATTTT; cdr3_aa: CASSEDSSQPQHF
j_call: TRBJ2-3; d_call: NA; clone_size: NA; v_call: TRBV6-5; cdr3_nt: TGTGCCAGCAGTTACTCTTGGGACGCGGGATCGCAGTATTTT; cdr3_aa: CASSYSWDAGSQYF
j_call: TRBJ1-2; d_call: NA; clone_size: NA; v_call: TRBV6-5; cdr3_nt: TGTGCCAGCAAGAAACAGGGTCCTGGCTATGGCTACACCTTC; cdr3_aa: CASKKQGPGYGYTF
j_call: TRBJ2-1; d_call: NA; clone_size: NA; v_call: TRBV30; cdr3_nt: TGTGCCTGGACGTCTGTCAATGAGCAGTTCTTC; cdr3_aa: CAWTSVNEQFF
j_call: TRBJ1-1; d_call: NA; clone_size: once; v_call: TRBV18; cdr3_nt: TGTGCCAGCTCCTCTGGCGGGGGAAGAAGAAACACTGAAGCTTTCTTT; cdr3_aa: CASSSGGGRRNTEAFF
j_call: TRBJ2-5; d_call: NA; clone_size: NA; v_call: TRBV27; cdr3_nt: TGTGCCAGCAGTTTAGCGGGGGCCCTCCAAGAGACCCAGTACTTC; cdr3_aa: CASSLAGALQETQYF
j_call: TRBJ2-5; d_call: NA; clone_size: NA; v_call: TRBV5-6; cdr3_nt: TGTGCCAGCAGCTTACAACCGGACTACCTAGGCGAGACCCAGTACTTC; cdr3_aa: CASSLQPDYLGETQYF
j_call: TRBJ1-2; d_call: NA; clone_size: NA; v_call: TRBV13; cdr3_nt: TGTGCCAGCAGCTCAAAGGTGCTTAACAGGAGTCCCCCCTATGGCTACACCTTC; cdr3_aa: CASSSKVLNRSPPYGYTF
j_call: TRBJ2-1; d_call: NA; clone_size: NA; v_call: TRBV6-6; cdr3_nt: TGTGCCAGCTACAGCTCCTACAATGAGCAGTTCTTC; cdr3_aa: CASYSSYNEQFF
j_call: TRBJ1-6; d_call: NA; clone_size: NA; v_call: TRBV7-3; cdr3_nt: TGTGCCAGCAGCTTCTCAAGGGGATCTTCACCCCTCCACTTT; cdr3_aa: CASSFSRGSSPLHF
j_call: TRBJ2-5; d_call: NA; clone_size: NA; v_call: TRBV11-2; cdr3_nt: TGTGCCAGCACCGGAGGGCAGTTAGAGACCCAGTACTTC; cdr3_aa: CASTGGQLETQYF
j_call: TRBJ2-1; d_call: NA; clone_size: few; v_call: TRBV5-1; cdr3_nt: TGCGCCAGCAGCCACGGTGGCCTAGCCTCCGGCAATGAGCAGTTCTTC; cdr3_aa: CASSHGGLASGNEQFF
j_call: TRBJ1-3; d_call: NA; clone_size: NA; v_call: TRBV6-5; cdr3_nt: TGTGCCAGCACCCCAGGTGTGAGTGGAAACACCATATATTTT; cdr3_aa: CASTPGVSGNTIYF
j_call: TRBJ1-6; d_call: TRBD1; clone_size: NA; v_call: TRBV2; cdr3_nt: TGTGCCAGCATCGAGGACAGGGGAATACCACCCCTCCACTTT; cdr3_aa: CASIEDRGIPPLHF
j_call: TRBJ2-3; d_call: NA; clone_size: NA; v_call: TRBV2; cdr3_nt: TGTGCCAGCGTACGGGGTGGCACAGATACGCAGTATTTT; cdr3_aa: CASVRGGTDTQYF
j_call: TRBJ1-5; d_call: NA; clone_size: NA; v_call: TRBV5-1; cdr3_nt: TGCGCCAGCAGCCCGGATGGGGCCGGTAGCAATCAGCCCCAGCATTTT; cdr3_aa: CASSPDGAGSNQPQHF
j_call: TRBJ1-5; d_call: NA; clone_size: NA; v_call: TRBV21-1; cdr3_nt: NA; cdr3_aa: CASSKGVGQGARHYSNQPQHF
j_call: TRBJ2-7; d_call: NA; clone_size: NA; v_call: TRBV30; cdr3_nt: TGTGCCTGGACCACCACGCGCTACGAGCAGTACTTC; cdr3_aa: CAWTTTRYEQYF
j_call: TRBJ2-5; d_call: TRBD1; clone_size: few; v_call: TRBV15; cdr3_nt: TGTGCCACCAGCAGAGAAGGAGACAGGGGGTCAGAGACCCAGTACTTC; cdr3_aa: CATSREGDRGSETQYF
j_call: TRBJ2-3; d_call: NA; clone_size: NA; v_call: TRBV29-1; cdr3_nt: TGCAGCGTTGGCCAGAGCACAGATACGCAGTATTTT; cdr3_aa: CSVGQSTDTQYF
j_call: TRBJ1-4; d_call: NA; clone_size: NA; v_call: TRBV25-1; cdr3_nt: TGTGCCAGCAGTCAAGACTCCGCAGGGTGGTTAGAAAAACTGTTTTTT; cdr3_aa: CASSQDSAGWLEKLFF
j_call: TRBJ2-7; d_call: TRBD2; clone_size: NA; v_call: TRBV7-2; cdr3_nt: TGTGCCAGCAGCTTAGTAGTTAGCGGGGGGACTTTCTCCTACGAGCAGTACTTC; cdr3_aa: CASSLVVSGGTFSYEQYF
j_call: TRBJ1-4; d_call: TRBD1; clone_size: few; v_call: TRBV11-2; cdr3_nt: TGTGCCAGCAGTCTGAGACAGGGCGCTAATGAAAAACTGTTTTTT; cdr3_aa: CASSLRQGANEKLFF
j_call: TRBJ1-1; d_call: TRBD1; clone_size: NA; v_call: TRBV5-6; cdr3_nt: TGTGCCAGCAGCTTGATCAGGGGGTTAGAAGCTTTCTTT; cdr3_aa: CASSLIRGLEAFF
j_call: TRBJ1-4; d_call: NA; clone_size: few; v_call: TRBV27; cdr3_nt: TGTGCCAGCAGTGGGAGGGGGAAGGATGAAAAACTGTTTTTT; cdr3_aa: CASSGRGKDEKLFF
j_call: TRBJ2-2; d_call: NA; clone_size: NA; v_call: TRBV7-6; cdr3_nt: TGTGCCAGCAGCTTGGAAGCGGACACCGGGGAGCTGTTTTTT; cdr3_aa: CASSLEADTGELFF
j_call: TRBJ2-5; d_call: TRBD1; clone_size: NA; v_call: TRBV19; cdr3_nt: TGTGCCAGTAGCCAAGGGGACAGGGGGGGTTTCGAGACCCAGTACTTC; cdr3_aa: CASSQGDRGGFETQYF
j_call: TRBJ1-1; d_call: NA; clone_size: NA; v_call: TRBV19; cdr3_nt: TGTGCCAGTAGCGGTTTATGGACACTTGAAGCTTTCTTT; cdr3_aa: CASSGLWTLEAFF
j_call: TRBJ2-5; d_call: NA; clone_size: NA; v_call: TRBV4-3; cdr3_nt: TGCGCCAGCAGCCAAGTTCCGGACAGAGGAGAGACCCAGTACTTC; cdr3_aa: CASSQVPDRGETQYF
j_call: TRBJ2-5; d_call: TRBD1; clone_size: NA; v_call: TRBV2; cdr3_nt: TGTGCCACCCAATCCCAGGGGGAAGAGACCCAGTACTTC; cdr3_aa: CATQSQGEETQYF
j_call: TRBJ2-1; d_call: TRBD1; clone_size: NA; v_call: TRBV6-1; cdr3_nt: TGTGCCAGCAGTGAAAGAGGGACAGGGGGGAGGAATGAGCAGTTCTTC; cdr3_aa: CASSERGTGGRNEQFF
j_call: TRBJ2-5; d_call: NA; clone_size: NA; v_call: TRBV7-3; cdr3_nt: TGTGCCAGCAGCCTGGGAGATGAGACCCAGTACTTC; cdr3_aa: CASSLGDETQYF
j_call: TRBJ2-3; d_call: TRBD2; clone_size: NA; v_call: TRBV9; cdr3_nt: TGTGCCAGCAGCGTAGCGGGTGTAGGTCGGGGGGTTAACACAGATACGCAGTATTTT; cdr3_aa: CASSVAGVGRGVNTDTQYF
j_call: TRBJ2-7; d_call: NA; clone_size: NA; v_call: TRBV11-2; cdr3_nt: TGTGCCAGCACAGGGTCCTACGAGCAGTACTTC; cdr3_aa: CASTGSYEQYF